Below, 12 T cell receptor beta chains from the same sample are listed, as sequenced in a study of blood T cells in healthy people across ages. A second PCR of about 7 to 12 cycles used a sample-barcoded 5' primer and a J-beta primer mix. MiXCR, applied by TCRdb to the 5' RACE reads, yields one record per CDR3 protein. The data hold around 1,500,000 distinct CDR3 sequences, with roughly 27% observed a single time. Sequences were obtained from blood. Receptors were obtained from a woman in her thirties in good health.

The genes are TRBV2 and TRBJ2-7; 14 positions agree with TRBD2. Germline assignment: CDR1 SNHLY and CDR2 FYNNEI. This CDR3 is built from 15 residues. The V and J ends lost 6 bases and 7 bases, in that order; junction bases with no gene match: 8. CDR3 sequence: CASRQTSGGAREQYF. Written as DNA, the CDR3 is TGTGCCAGCAGGCAGACTAGCGGGGGGGCGAGGGAGCAGTACTTC.

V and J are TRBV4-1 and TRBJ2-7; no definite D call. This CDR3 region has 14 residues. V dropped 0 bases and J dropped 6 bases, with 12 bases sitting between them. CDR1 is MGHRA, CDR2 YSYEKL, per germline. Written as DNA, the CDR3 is TGCGCCAGCAGCCAAGATTTTCAGGTCGGCGAGCAGTACTTC. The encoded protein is CASSQDFQVGEQYF.

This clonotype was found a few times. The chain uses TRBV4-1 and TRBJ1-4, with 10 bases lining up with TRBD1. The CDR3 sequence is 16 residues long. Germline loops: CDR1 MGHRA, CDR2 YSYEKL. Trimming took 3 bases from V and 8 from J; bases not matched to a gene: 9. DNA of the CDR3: TGCGCCAGCAGCCATAGCGGACAGGGGGTTGGAGAAAAACTGTTTTTT. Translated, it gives CASSHSGQGVGEKLFF.

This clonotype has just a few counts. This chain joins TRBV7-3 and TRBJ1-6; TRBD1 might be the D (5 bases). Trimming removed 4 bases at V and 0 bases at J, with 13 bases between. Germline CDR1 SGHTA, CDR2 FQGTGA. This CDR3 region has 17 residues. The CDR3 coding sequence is TGTGCCAGCAGCTACCCGACAGAGAGCTCCTATAATTCACCCCTCCACTTT. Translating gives CASSYPTESSYNSPLHF.

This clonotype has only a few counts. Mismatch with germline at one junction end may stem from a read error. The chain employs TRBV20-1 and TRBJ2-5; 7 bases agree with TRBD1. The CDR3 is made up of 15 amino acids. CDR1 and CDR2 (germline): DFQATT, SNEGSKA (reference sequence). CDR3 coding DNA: TGCAGTGCGGGTCCGGGACAGCAAAGGCGAGAGCCCCAGTACTTC. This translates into CSAGPGQQRREPQYF.

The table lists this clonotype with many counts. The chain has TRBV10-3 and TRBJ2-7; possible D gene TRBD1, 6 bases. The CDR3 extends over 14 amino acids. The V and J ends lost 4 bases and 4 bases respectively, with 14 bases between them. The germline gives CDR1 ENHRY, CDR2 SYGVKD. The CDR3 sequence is CAISAGQGLYEQYF. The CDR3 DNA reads TGTGCCATCAGTGCGGGACAAGGTTTGTACGAGCAGTACTTC.

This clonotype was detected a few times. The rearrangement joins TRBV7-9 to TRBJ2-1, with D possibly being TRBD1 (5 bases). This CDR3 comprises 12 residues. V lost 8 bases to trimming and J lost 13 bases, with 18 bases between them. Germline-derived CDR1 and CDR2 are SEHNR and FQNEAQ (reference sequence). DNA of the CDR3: TGTGCCAGCGCAGGGAATGAAGAGACCCAGTTCTTC. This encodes CASAGNEETQFF.

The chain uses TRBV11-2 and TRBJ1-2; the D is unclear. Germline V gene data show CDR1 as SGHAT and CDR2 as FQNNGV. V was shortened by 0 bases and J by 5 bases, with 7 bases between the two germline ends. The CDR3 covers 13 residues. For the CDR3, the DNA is TGTGCCAGCAGCTTAGAGTGGGCTTATGGCTACACCTTC. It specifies CASSLEWAYGYTF. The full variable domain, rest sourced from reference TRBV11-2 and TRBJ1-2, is EAGVAQSPRYKIIEKRQSVAFWCNPISGHATLYWYQQILGQGPKLLIQFQNNGVVDDSQLPKDRFSAERLKGVDSTLKIQPAKLEDSAVYLCASSLEWAYGYTFGSGTRLTVV.

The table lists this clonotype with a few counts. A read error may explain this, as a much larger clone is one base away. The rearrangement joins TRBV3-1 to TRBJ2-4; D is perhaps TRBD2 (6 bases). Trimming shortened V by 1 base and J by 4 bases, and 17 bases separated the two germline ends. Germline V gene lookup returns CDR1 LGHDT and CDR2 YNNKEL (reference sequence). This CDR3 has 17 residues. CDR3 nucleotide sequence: TGTGCCAGCAGCCAAGGGGGTGACGGGGGTCCTAAAAACATTCAGTACTTC. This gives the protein CASSQGGDGGPKNIQYF.

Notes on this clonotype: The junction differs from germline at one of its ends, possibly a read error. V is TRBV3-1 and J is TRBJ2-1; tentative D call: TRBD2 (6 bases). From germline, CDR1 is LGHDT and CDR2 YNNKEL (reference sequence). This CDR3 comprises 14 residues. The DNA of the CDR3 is TGTGCAAGCAGCCGTTCGGGACTCCACAATGAGCAGTTCTTC. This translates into CASSRSGLHNEQFF.

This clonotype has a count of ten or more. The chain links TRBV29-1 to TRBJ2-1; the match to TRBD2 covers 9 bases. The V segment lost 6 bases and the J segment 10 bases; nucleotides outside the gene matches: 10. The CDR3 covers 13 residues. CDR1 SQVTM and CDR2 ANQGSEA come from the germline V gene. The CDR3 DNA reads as TGCAGCGTATACCTAGCGGGAAGAGAGGAGCAGTTCTTC. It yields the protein CSVYLAGREEQFF.

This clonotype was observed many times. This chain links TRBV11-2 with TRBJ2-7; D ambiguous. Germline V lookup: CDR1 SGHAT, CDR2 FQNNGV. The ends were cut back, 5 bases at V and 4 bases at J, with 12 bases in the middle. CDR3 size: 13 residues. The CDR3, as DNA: TGTGCCAGCAGCCTTGGGTCTGATTACGAGCAGTACTTC. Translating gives CASSLGSDYEQYF.